The clone carrying this T cell receptor (beta chain) was seen more than once but under ten times. Its antigen is undetermined. Looked up from germline, CDR1 is KGHDR and CDR2 is SFDVKD. V lost 3 bases and J lost 6, with 10 bases in between. The CDR3 totals 13 residues. The sample comes from a study of blood T cells in healthy people across ages. Study-wide results and limits: As age increased, TCR beta diversity per million T cells fell in a roughly linear fashion.

It was with a sample-barcoded 5' primer and a J-beta primer mix that a second PCR of roughly 7 to 12 cycles was run. Individual samples furnished no less than 2.5 million CDR3-containing paired-end reads apiece. TCRdb re-derived calls from the 5' RACE reads in MiXCR, one entry per CDR3 protein. The sample lists fewer than 1,000,000 distinct CDR3 sequences, about 42% occurring once. The sequence was collected from a man at least 80 years old in good health. Sequenced: blood. This chain links TRBV24-1 with TRBJ1-1; D unclear. The CDR3 loop reads CATSDKTSPEAFF. CDR3 DNA sequence: TGTGCCACCAGTGATAAAACATCCCCTGAAGCTTTCTTT.